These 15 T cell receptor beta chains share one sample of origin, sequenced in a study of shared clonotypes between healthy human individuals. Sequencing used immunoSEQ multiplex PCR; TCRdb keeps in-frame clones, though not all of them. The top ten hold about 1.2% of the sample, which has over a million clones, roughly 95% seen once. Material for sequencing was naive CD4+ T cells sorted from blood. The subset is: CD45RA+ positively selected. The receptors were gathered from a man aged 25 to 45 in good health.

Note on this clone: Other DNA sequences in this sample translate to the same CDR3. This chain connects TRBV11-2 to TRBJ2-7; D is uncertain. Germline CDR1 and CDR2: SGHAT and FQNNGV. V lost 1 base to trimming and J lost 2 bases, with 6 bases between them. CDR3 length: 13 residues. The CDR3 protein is CASSLVQTYEQYF. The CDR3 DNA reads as TGTGCCAGCAGCTTAGTCCAGACCTACGAGCAGTACTTC.

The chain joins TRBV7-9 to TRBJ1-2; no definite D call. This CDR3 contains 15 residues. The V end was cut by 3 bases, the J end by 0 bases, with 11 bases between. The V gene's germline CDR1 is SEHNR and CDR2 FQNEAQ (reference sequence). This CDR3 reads CASSFLVGANYGYTF. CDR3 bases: TGTGCCAGCAGCTTCCTAGTCGGAGCTAACTATGGCTACACCTTC.

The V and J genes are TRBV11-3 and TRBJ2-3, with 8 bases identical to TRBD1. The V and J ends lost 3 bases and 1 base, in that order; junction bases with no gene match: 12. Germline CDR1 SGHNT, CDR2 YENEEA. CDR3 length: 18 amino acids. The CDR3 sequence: CASSLGGTDRGGTDTQYF. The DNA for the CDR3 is TGTGCCAGCAGCTTGGGAGGAACTGACAGGGGCGGCACAGATACGCAGTATTTT.

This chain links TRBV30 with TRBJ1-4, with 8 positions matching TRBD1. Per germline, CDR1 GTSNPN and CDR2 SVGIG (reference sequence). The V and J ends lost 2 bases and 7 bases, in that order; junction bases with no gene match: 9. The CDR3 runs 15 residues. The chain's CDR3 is CAWSPDRVGGEKLFF. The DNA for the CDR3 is TGTGCCTGGAGTCCGGACAGGGTTGGCGGTGAAAAACTGTTTTTT.

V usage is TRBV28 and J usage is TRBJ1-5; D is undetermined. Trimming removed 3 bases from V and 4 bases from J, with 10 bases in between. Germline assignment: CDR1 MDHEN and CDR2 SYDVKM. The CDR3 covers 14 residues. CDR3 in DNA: TGTGCCAGCAGTTTCCTGGAGAAGAATCAGCCCCAGCATTTT. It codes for CASSFLEKNQPQHF.

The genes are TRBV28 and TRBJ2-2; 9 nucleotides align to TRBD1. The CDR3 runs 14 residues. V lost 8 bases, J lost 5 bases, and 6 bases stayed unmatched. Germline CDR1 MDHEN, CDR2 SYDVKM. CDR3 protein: CASEGQGGTGELFF. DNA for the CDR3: TGTGCCAGCGAGGGACAGGGAGGGACCGGGGAGCTGTTTTTT.

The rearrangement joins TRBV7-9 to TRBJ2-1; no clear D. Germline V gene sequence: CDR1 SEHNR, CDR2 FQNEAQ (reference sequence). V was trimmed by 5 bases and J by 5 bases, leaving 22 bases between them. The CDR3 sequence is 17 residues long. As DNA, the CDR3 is TGTGCCAGCAGCAAAGACCTACCCGGGCTCGGCCACAATGAGCAGTTCTTC. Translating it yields CASSKDLPGLGHNEQFF.

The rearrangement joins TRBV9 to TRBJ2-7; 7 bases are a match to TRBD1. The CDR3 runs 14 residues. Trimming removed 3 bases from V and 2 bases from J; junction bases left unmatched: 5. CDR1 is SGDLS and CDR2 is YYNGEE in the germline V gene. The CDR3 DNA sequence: TGTGCCAGCAGCGGACAGGGCCCCCCCTACGAGCAGTACTTC. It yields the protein CASSGQGPPYEQYF.

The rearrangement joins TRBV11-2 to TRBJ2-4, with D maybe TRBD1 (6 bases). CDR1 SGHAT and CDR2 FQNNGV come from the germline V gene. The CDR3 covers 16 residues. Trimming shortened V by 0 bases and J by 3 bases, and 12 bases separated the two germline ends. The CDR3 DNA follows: TGTGCCAGCAGCTTAGATTACCCGGACAGCAAAAACATTCAGTACTTC. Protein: CASSLDYPDSKNIQYF.

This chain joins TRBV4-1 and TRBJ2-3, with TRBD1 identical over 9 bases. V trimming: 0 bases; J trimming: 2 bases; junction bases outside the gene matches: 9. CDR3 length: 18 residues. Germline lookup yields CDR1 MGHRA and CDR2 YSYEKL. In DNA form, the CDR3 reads TGCGCCAGCAGCCAAGATAGGGGCCGGACAGGGGCCACAGATACGCAGTATTTT. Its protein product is CASSQDRGRTGATDTQYF.

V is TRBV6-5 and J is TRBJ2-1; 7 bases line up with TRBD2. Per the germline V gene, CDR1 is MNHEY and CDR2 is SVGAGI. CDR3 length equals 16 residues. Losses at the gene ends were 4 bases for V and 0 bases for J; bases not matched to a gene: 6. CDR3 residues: CASSLWEGLSYNEQFF. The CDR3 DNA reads TGTGCCAGCAGTTTGTGGGAGGGCCTCTCCTACAATGAGCAGTTCTTC.

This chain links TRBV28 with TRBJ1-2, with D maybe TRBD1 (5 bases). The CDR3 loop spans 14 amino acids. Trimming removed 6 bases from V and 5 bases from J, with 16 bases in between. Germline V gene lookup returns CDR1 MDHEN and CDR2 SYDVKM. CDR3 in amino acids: CASSHSGTKYGYTF. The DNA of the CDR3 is TGTGCCAGCAGCCACTCCGGGACGAAATATGGCTACACCTTC.

This chain's CDR3 is CASSVGQGYYEQYF. The CDR3 DNA reads as TGTGCCAGCAGTGTGGGACAGGGGTACTACGAGCAGTACTTC. The rearrangement uses TRBV6-1 and TRBJ2-7, with 10 bases identical to TRBD1. Trimming cost V 4 bases and J 3 bases; bases outside gene matches: 3. The germline V gene has CDR1 MNHNS and CDR2 SASEGT. The CDR3 has 14 residues.

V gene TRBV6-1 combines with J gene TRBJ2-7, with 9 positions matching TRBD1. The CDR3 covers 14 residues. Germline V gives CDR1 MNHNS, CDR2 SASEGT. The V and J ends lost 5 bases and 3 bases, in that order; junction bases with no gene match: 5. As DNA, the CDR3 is TGTGCCAGCAGTTCCCGACAGGGGGACTACGAGCAGTACTTC. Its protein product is CASSSRQGDYEQYF.

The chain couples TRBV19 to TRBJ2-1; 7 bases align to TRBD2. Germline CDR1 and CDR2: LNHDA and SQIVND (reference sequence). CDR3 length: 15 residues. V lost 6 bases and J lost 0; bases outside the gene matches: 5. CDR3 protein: CASRGLERSYNEQFF. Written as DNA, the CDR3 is TGTGCCAGTAGAGGACTAGAACGCTCCTACAATGAGCAGTTCTTC.